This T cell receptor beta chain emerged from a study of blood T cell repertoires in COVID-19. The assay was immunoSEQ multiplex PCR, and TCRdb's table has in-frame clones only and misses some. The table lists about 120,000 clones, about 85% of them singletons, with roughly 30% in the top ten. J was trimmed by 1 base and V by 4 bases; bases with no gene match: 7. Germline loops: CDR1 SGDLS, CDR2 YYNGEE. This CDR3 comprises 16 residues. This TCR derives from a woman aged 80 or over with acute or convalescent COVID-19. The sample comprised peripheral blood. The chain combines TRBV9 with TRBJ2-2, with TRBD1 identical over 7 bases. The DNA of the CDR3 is TGTGCCAGCAGCCGTTTGGGGACAGTGAACACCGGGGAGCTGTTTTTT. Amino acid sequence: CASSRLGTVNTGELFF.